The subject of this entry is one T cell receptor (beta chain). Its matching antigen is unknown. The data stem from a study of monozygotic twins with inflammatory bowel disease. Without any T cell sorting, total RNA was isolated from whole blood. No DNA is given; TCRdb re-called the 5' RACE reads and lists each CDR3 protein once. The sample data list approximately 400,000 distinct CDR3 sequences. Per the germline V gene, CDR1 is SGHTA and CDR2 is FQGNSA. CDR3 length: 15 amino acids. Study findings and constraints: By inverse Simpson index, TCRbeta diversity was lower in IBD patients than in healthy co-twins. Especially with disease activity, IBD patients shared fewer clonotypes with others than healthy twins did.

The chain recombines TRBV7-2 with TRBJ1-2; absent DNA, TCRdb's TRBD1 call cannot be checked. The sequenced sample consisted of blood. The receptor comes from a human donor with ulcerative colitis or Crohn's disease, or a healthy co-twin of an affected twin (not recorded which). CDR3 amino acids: CASSLAGTGGYGYTF.